This T cell receptor beta chain was found in a study of PD-L1 blockade in urothelial cancer. Study overall: Male patients with bladder-origin urothelial cancer numbered about 90% of the roughly 29. Blood-derived samples held a median roughly 150,000 T cells.

V dropped 5 bases and J dropped 5; count of bases not matched to a gene: 14. CDR3 length equals 17 residues. The germline gives CDR1 LNHDA, CDR2 SQIVND (reference sequence). The data were produced by immunoSEQ multiplex PCR, yet TCRdb's version contains in-frame clones alone and is incomplete. Of about 38,000 clones in the sample, more than 70% were seen once. Material: PBMCs, obtained around atezolizumab (anti-PD-L1) treatment. This sequence was found in a man aged 55 to 69 with urothelial cancer. J is TRBJ1-5 and V is TRBV19; 8 bases agree with TRBD1. The CDR3 nucleotides are TGTGCCAGTAGTCTCTACCCGCCTAACAGGGGGGATCAGCCCCAGCATTTT. This translates into CASSLYPPNRGDQPQHF.